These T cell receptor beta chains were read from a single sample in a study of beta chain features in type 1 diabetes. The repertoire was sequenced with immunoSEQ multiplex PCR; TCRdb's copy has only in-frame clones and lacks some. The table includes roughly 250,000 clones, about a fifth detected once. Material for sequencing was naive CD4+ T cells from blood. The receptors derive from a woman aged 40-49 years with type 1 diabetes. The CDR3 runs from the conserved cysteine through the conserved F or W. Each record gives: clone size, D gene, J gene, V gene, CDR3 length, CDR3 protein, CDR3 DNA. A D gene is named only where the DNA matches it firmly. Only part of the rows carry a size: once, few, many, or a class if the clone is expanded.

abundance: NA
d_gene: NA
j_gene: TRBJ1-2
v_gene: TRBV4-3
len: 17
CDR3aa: CASSQDRGTEVLDGYTF
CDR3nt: TGCGCCAGCAGCCAAGACCGAGGCACGGAAGTCCTCGATGGCTACACCTTC

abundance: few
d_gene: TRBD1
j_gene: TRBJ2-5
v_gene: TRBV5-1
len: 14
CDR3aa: CASSLEDREETQYF
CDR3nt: TGCGCCAGCAGCTTGGAGGACAGGGAAGAGACCCAGTACTTC

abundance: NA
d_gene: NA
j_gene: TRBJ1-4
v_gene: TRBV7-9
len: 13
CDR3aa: CASMAATNEKLFF
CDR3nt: TGTGCCAGCATGGCTGCAACTAATGAAAAACTGTTTTTT

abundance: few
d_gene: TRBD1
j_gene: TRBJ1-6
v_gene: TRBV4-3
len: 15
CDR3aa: CASTAGGSYNSPLHF
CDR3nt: TGCGCCAGCACCGCAGGGGGCTCCTATAATTCACCCCTCCACTTT

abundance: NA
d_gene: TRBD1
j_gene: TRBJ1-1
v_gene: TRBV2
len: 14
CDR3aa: CASRLTGETSEAFF
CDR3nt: TGTGCCAGCAGGCTGACAGGGGAAACATCTGAAGCTTTCTTT

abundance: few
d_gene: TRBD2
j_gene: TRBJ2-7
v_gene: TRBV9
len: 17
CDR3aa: CASSVAGGTGGTYEQYF
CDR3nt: TGTGCCAGCAGCGTAGCGGGGGGGACGGGTGGAACCTACGAGCAGTACTTC

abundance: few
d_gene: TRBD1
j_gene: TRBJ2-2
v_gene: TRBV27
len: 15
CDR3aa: CASSLGQGDTGELFF
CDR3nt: TGTGCCAGCAGTCTGGGACAGGGAGACACCGGGGAGCTGTTTTTT

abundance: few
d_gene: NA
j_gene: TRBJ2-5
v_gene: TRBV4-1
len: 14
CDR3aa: CASSQLTGIQTQYF
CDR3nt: TGCGCCAGCAGCCAACTTACAGGGATACAGACCCAGTACTTC

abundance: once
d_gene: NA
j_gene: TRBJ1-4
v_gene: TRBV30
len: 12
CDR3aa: CAWRSGYEKLFF
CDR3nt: TGTGCCTGGAGATCAGGGTATGAAAAACTGTTTTTT

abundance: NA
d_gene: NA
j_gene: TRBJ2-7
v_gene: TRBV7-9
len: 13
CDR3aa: CASSTGGLDEQYF
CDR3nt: TGTGCCAGCAGTACCGGGGGGCTGGACGAGCAGTACTTC

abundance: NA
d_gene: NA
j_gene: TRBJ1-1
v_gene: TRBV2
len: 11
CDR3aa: CASSRTQEAFF
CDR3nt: TGTGCCAGCAGTAGGACTCAAGAAGCTTTCTTT